The present T cell receptor beta chain was sequenced within a study of blood T cell repertoires in COVID-19. Profiled with immunoSEQ multiplex PCR; TCRdb holds only in-frame clones, not every one. This sample has approximately 210,000 clones, with roughly 88% found just once. The CDR3 runs to 14 residues. V lost 6 bases and J lost 2; bases outside the gene matches: 6. Germline V gene lookup returns CDR1 LNHDA and CDR2 SQIVND (reference sequence). The TCR was taken from a woman aged 45-65 years with acute COVID-19. Sequenced: PBMCs or T cells enriched from blood (not recorded which). The gene calls are TRBV19 and TRBJ2-7, with 8 bases that match TRBD2. This CDR3 reads CASSGRAGAYEQYF. DNA of the CDR3: TGTGCCAGTAGCGGGAGGGCCGGCGCCTACGAGCAGTACTTC. The variable domain in full, completed from reference TRBV19 and TRBJ2-7, reads DGGITQSPKYLFRKEGQNVTLSCEQNLNHDAMYWYRQDPGQGLRLIYYSQIVNDFQKGDIAEGYSVSREKKESFPLTVTSAQKNPTAFYLCASSGRAGAYEQYFGPGTRLTVT.